Only a few counts were recorded for the clone carrying this T cell receptor beta chain. Its target is unknown. V lost 3 bases and J lost 1; bases outside the gene matches: 0. The CDR3 extends over 13 amino acids. Germline V lookup: CDR1 GTSNPN, CDR2 SVGIG (reference sequence). Newly diagnosed hyperthyroidism, duration under 2 months, in patients aged 18 to 65. Diagnosis rested on symptoms, serum thyroxine and TRAb, thyroid ultrasound, and orbital computed tomography. The sample is drawn from a study of T cells in Graves' hyperthyroidism and ophthalmopathy. General study findings and limits: In the analysis, a 13 V-J model separated ophthalmopathy from stable hyperthyroidism. Most thyroid-expanded clonotypes above 0.001 were also found in blood.

The investigators amplified TCR beta CDR3 regions from RNA transcripts. When the TCR CDR3 underwent first-round RT-PCR, the HTBI primer set was used. Using its own MiXCR run on the multiplex PCR reads, TCRdb lists one record per CDR3 protein. The sample yields around 450,000 distinct CDR3 sequences, around 13% seen once. This chain uses TRBV30 with TRBJ1-1; 9 bases map to TRBD1. The sequencing sample was made of blood. The receptor was isolated from a young woman with Graves' hyperthyroidism. CDR3 bases: TGTGCCTGGAGACAGGGGGCGAACACTGAAGCTTTCTTT. Translating it yields CAWRQGANTEAFF.